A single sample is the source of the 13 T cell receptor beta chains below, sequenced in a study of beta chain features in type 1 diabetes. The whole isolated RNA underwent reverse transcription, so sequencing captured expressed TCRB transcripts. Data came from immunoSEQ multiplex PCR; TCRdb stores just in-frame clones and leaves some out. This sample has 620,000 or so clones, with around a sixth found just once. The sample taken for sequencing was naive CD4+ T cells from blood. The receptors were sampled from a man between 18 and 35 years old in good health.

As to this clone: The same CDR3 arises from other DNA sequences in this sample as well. Here the CDR3 reads CASSLAGLAGVYEQYF. In DNA, the CDR3 is TGTGCCAGCAGCTTAGCCGGGCTAGCGGGGGTCTACGAGCAGTACTTC. The chain recombines TRBV7-2 with TRBJ2-7, with 10 nucleotides matching TRBD2. With 0 bases clipped from V and 3 bases from J, the junction kept 5 bases outside the gene matches. Germline V lookup: CDR1 SGHTA, CDR2 FQGNSA. CDR3 length equals 16 residues. The full variable domain, rest sourced from reference TRBV7-2 and TRBJ2-7, is GAGVSQSPSNKVTEKGKDVELRCDPISGHTALYWYRQSLGQGLEFLIYFQGNSAPDKSGLPSDRFSAERTGGSVSTLTIQRTQQEDSAVYLCASSLAGLAGVYEQYFGPGTRLTVT.

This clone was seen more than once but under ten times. DNA of the CDR3: TGTGCCAGCGGGTTGCGGGGCCGTTATTCACCCCTCCACTTT. Its protein product is CASGLRGRYSPLHF. The genes are TRBV5-6 and TRBJ1-6; perhaps TRBD1 as D (5 bases). From germline, CDR1 is SGHDT and CDR2 YYEEEE. The ends were cut back, 7 bases at V and 8 bases at J, with 16 bases in the middle. This CDR3 is built from 14 residues.

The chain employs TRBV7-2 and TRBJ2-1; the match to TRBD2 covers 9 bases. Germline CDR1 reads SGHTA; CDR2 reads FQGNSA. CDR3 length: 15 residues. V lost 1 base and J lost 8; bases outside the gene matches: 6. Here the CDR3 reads CASSLVLAGRDEQFF. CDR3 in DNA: TGTGCCAGCAGCTTAGTCCTAGCGGGACGGGATGAGCAGTTCTTC.

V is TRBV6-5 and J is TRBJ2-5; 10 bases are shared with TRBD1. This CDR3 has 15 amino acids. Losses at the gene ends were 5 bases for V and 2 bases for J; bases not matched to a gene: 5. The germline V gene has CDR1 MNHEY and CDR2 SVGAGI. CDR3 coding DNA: TGTGCCAGCAGTATACGACAGGGGGCTCAAGAGACCCAGTACTTC. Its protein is CASSIRQGAQETQYF.

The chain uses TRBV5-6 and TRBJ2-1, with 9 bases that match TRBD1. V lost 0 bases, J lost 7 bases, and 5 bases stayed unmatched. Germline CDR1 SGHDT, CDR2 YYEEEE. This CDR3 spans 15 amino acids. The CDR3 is CASSLEGDRVNEQFF. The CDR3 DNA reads TGTGCCAGCAGCTTGGAGGGGGACAGGGTTAATGAGCAGTTCTTC.

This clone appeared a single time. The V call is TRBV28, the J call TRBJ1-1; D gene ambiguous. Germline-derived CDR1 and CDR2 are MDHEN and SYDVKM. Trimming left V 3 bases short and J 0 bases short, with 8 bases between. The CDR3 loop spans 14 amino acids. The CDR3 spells CASSFQTVNTEAFF. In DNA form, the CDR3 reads TGTGCCAGCAGTTTTCAAACGGTGAACACTGAAGCTTTCTTT.

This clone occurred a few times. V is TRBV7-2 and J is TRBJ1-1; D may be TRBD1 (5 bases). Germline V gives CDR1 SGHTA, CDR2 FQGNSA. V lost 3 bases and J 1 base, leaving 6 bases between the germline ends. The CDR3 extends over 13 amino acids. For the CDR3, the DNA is TGTGCCAGCAGCTTTCAGGGGAACACTGAAGCTTTCTTT. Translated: CASSFQGNTEAFF. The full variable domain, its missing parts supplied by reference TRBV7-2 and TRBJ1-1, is GAGVSQSPSNKVTEKGKDVELRCDPISGHTALYWYRQSLGQGLEFLIYFQGNSAPDKSGLPSDRFSAERTGGSVSTLTIQRTQQEDSAVYLCASSFQGNTEAFFGQGTRLTVV.

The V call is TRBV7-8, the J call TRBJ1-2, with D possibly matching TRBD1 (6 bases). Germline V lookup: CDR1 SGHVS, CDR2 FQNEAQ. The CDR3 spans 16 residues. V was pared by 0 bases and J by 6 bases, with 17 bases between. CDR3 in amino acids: CASSLAPTGIRHGYTF. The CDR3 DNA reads TGTGCCAGCAGCTTAGCCCCAACAGGGATCAGGCATGGCTACACCTTC.

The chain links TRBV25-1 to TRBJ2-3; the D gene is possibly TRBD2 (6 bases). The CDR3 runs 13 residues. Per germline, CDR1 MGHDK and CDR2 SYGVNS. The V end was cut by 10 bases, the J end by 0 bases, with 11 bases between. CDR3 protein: CATGGDSTDTQYF. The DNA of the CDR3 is TGTGCCACAGGAGGGGATAGCACAGATACGCAGTATTTT.

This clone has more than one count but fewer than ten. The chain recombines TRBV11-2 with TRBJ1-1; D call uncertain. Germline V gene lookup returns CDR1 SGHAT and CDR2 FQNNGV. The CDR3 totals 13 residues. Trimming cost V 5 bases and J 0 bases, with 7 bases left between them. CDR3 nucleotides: TGTGCCAGCAGCCCCCGGGTGAACACTGAAGCTTTCTTT. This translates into CASSPRVNTEAFF.

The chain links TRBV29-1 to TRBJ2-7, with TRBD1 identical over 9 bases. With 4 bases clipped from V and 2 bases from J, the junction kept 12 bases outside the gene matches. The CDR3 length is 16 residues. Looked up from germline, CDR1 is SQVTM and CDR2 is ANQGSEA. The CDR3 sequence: CSVVSQLTGGTYEQYF. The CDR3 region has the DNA TGCAGCGTTGTCAGTCAGTTGACAGGGGGTACCTACGAGCAGTACTTC.

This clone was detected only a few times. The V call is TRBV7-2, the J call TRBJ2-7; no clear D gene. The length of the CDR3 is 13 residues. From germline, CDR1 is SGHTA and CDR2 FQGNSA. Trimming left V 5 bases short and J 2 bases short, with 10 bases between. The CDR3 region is CASSKPGPYEQYF. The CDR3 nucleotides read TGTGCCAGCAGCAAGCCTGGTCCCTACGAGCAGTACTTC.

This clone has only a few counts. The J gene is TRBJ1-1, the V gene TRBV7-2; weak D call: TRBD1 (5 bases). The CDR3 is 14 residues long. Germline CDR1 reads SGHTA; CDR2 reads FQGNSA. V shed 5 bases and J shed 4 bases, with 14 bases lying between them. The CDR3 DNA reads TGTGCCAGCAGCCCTTCGGGAGGGGTCACTGAAGCTTTCTTT. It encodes CASSPSGGVTEAFF.